The T cell receptor beta chain described here comes from a study of blood T cell repertoires in COVID-19. Study summary: The origin of the acute and convalescent COVID-19 samples was the United States, Italy and Spain.

Trimming took 9 bases from V and 2 from J; bases not matched to a gene: 11. Germline lookup yields CDR1 WNHNN and CDR2 SYGVQD (reference sequence). This CDR3 contains 15 residues. Produced via immunoSEQ multiplex PCR; TCRdb's table is partial and in-frame only. Of 250,000 to 300,000 clones detected, 86% appear once; the ten largest clones hold 3.6%. This clonotype was obtained from a man in his late teens or twenties with active or convalescent COVID-19. This chain uses TRBV10-1 with TRBJ2-3; the match to TRBD2 covers 7 bases. Sample: peripheral blood. CDR3 residues: CARGSGDSNTDTQYF. CDR3 in DNA: TGCGCCAGGGGAAGCGGGGATTCCAACACAGATACGCAGTATTTT.